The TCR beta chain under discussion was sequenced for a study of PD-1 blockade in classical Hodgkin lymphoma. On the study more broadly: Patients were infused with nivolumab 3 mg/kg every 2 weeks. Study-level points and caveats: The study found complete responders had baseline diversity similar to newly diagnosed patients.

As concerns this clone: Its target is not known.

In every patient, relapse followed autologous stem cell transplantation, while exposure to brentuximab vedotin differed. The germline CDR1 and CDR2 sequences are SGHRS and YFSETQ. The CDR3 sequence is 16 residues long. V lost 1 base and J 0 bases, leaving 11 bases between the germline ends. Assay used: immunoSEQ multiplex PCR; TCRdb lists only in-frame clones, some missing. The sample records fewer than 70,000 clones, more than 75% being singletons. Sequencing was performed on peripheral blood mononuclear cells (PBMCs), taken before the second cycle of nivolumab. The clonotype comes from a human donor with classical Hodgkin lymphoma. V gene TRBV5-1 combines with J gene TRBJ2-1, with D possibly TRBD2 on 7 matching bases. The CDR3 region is CASSLSGGLSYNEQFF. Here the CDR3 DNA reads TGCGCCAGCAGCTTGTCCGGGGGGCTCTCCTACAATGAGCAGTTCTTC. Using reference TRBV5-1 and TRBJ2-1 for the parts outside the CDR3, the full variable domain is KAGVTQTPRYLIKTRGQQVTLSCSPISGHRSVSWYQQTPGQGLQFLFEYFSETQRNKGNFPGRFSGRQFSNSRSEMNVSTLELGDSALYLCASSLSGGLSYNEQFFGPGTRLTVL.